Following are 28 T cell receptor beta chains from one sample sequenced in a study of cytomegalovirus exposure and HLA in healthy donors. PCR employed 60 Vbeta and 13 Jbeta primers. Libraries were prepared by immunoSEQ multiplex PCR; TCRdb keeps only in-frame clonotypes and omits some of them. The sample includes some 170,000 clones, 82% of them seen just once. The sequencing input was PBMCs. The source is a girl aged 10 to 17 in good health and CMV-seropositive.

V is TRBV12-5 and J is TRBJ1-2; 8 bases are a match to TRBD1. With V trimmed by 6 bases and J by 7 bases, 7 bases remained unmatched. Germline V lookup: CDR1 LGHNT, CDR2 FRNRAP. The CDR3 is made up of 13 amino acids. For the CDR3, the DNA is TGTGCTAGTGGCCAAGGACAGGGAAGTGGCTACACCTTC. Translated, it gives CASGQGQGSGYTF.

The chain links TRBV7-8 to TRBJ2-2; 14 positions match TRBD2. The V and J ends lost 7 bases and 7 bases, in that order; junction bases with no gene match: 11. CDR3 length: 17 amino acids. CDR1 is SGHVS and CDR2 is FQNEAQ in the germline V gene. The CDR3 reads CASNTRLAGGPSGELFF. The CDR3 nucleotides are TGTGCCAGCAACACAAGACTAGCGGGAGGGCCAAGCGGGGAGCTGTTTTTT.

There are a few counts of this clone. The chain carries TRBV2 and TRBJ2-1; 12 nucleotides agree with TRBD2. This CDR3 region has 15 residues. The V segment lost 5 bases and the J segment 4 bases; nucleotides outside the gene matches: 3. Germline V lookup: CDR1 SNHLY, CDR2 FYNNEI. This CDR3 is CASSPSGRGYNEQFF. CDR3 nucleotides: TGTGCCAGCAGTCCTAGCGGGAGGGGGTACAATGAGCAGTTCTTC.

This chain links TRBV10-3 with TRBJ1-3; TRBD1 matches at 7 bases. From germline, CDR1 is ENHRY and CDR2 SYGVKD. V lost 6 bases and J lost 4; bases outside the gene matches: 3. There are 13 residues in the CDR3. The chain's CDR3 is CAIRQGLGNTIYF. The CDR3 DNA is TGTGCCATCAGACAGGGGCTAGGAAACACCATATATTTT.

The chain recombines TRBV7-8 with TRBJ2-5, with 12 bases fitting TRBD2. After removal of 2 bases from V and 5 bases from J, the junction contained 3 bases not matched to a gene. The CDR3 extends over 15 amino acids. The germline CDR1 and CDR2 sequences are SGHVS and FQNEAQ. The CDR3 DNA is TGTGCCAGCAGCTTAAGCACTAGCGGGGGGGAGACCCAGTACTTC. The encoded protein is CASSLSTSGGETQYF.

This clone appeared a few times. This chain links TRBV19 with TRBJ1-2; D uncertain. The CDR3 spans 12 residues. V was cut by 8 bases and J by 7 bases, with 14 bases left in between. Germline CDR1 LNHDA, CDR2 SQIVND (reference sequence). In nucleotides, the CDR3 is TGTGCCAGTTCCGCCTGGCTTCTTGGCTACACCTTC. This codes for CASSAWLLGYTF.

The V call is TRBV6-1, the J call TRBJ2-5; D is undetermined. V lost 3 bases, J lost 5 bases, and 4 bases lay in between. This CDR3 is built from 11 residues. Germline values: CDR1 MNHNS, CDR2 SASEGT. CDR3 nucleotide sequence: TGTGCCAGCAGTGAGTCGGAGACCCAGTACTTC. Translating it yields CASSESETQYF.

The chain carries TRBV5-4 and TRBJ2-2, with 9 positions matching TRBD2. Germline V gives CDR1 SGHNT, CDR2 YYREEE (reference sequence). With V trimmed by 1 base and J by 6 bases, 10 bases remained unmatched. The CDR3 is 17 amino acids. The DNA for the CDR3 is TGTGCCAGCAGCTTGTGGGGTCGGCGGGAGGGCCCCGGGGAGCTGTTTTTT. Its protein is CASSLWGRREGPGELFF.

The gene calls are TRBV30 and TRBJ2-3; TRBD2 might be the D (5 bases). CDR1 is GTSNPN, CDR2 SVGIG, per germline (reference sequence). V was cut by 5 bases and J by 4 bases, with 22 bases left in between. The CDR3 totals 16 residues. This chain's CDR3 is CAWGSLGAVSPDTQYF. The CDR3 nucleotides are TGTGCCTGGGGTTCCCTGGGAGCGGTTTCCCCAGATACGCAGTATTTT. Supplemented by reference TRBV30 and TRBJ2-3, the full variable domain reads SQTIHQWPATLVQPVGSPLSLECTVEGTSNPNLYWYRQAAGRGLQLLFYSVGIGQISSEVPQNLSASRPQDRQFILSSKKLLLSDSGFYLCAWGSLGAVSPDTQYFGPGTRLTVL.

In DNA form, the CDR3 reads TGTGCCAGCAGTCTTAGCAAGAATGAGCAGTTCTTC. It translates to CASSLSKNEQFF. V gene TRBV6-6 combines with J gene TRBJ2-1; D is unresolved. Germline CDR1 and CDR2: MNHNY and SVGAGI (reference sequence). Trimming took 5 bases from V and 7 from J, leaving 9 bases between them. There are 12 residues in the CDR3.

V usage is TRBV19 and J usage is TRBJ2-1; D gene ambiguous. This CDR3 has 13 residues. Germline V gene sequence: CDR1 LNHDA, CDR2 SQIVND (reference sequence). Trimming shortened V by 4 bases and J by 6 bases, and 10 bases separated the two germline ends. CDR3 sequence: CASSTTRVNEQFF. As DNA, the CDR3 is TGTGCCAGTAGTACGACCCGGGTCAATGAGCAGTTCTTC. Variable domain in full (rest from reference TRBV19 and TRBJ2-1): DGGITQSPKYLFRKEGQNVTLSCEQNLNHDAMYWYRQDPGQGLRLIYYSQIVNDFQKGDIAEGYSVSREKKESFPLTVTSAQKNPTAFYLCASSTTRVNEQFFGPGTRLTVL.

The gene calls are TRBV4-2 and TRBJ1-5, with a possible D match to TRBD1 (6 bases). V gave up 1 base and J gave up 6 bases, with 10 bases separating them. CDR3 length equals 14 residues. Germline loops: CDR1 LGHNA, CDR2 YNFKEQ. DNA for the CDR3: TGTGCCAGCAGCCAAGGAGGGGGGGGTCAGCCCCAGCATTTT. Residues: CASSQGGGGQPQHF.

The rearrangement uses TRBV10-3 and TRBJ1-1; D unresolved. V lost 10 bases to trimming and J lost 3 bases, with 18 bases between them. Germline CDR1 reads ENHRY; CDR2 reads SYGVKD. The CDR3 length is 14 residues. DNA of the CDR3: TGTGCCACGACCTCAGAGTCAGGTGACACTGAAGCTTTCTTT. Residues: CATTSESGDTEAFF.

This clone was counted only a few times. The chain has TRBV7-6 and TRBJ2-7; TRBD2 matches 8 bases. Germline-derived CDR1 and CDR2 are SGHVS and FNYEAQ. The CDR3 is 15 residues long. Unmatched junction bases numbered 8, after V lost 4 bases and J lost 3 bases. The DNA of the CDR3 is TGTGCCAGCAGCTCTAGGCGGGGGGAGATCTACGAGCAGTACTTC. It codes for CASSSRRGEIYEQYF.

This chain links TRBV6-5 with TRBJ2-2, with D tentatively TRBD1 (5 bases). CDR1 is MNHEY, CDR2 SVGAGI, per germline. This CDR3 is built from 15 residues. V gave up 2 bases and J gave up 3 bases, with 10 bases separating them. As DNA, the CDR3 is TGTGCCAGCAGTTACGGCAGGGTTGACACCGGGGAGCTGTTTTTT. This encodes CASSYGRVDTGELFF.

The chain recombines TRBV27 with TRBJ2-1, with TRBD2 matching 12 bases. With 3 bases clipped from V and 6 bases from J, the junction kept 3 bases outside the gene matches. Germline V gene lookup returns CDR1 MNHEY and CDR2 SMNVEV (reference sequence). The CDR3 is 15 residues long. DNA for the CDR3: TGTGCCAGCAGTTTTCTAGCGGGAGGGCTCAATGAGCAGTTCTTC. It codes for CASSFLAGGLNEQFF.

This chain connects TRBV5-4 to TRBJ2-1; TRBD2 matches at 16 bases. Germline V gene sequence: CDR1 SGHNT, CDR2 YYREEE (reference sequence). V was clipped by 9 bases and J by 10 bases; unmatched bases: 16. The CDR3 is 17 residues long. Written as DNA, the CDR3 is TGTGCCACCGCCGGGGACTTGGGACTAGCGGGGGGGATGGAGCAGTTCTTC. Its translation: CATAGDLGLAGGMEQFF.

The CDR3 loop reads CASRQTDAQPQHF. The CDR3 DNA is TGTGCCAGCAGACAGACAGACGCTCAGCCCCAGCATTTT. V gene TRBV6-6 combines with J gene TRBJ1-5; the D gene is possibly TRBD1 (5 bases). CDR3 length: 13 residues. V shed 6 bases and J shed 6 bases, with 12 bases lying between them. The germline CDR1 and CDR2 sequences are MNHNY and SVGAGI (reference sequence).

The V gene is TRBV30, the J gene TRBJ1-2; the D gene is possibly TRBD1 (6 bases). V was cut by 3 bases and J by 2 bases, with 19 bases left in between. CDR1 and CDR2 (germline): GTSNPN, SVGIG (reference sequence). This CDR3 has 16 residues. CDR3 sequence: CAWSQGIWAGNYGYTF. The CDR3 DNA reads TGTGCCTGGAGCCAGGGGATTTGGGCGGGCAACTATGGCTACACCTTC.

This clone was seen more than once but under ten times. The CDR3 region has the DNA TGTGCCAGCAGCTATACAGGGGGGCCCTATGGCTACACCTTC. It encodes CASSYTGGPYGYTF. This rearrangement joins TRBV7-2 to TRBJ1-2, with TRBD1 matching 8 bases. CDR1 and CDR2 (germline): SGHTA, FQGNSA. The CDR3 length is 14 residues. Losses at the gene ends were 4 bases for V and 4 bases for J; bases not matched to a gene: 5.

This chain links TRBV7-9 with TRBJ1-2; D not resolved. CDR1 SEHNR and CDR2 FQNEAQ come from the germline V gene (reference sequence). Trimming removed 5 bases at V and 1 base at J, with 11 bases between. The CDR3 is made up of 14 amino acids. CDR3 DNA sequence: TGTGCCAGCAGCCCCAACAGCTATAACTATGGCTACACCTTC. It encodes CASSPNSYNYGYTF.

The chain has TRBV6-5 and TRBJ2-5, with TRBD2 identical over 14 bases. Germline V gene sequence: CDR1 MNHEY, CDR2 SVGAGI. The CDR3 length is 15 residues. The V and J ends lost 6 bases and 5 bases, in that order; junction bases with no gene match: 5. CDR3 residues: CASRGLAGVGETQYF. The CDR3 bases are TGTGCCAGCAGGGGACTAGCGGGAGTGGGGGAGACCCAGTACTTC.

The CDR3 loop is CASSNRLATRYEQYF. The CDR3, as DNA: TGTGCCAGCAGCAACCGACTAGCGACTCGTTACGAGCAGTACTTC. The rearrangement joins TRBV11-2 to TRBJ2-7; 8 nucleotides agree with TRBD2. Germline CDR1 SGHAT, CDR2 FQNNGV. The length of the CDR3 is 15 residues. J gave up 4 bases and V 5 bases, and 10 bases lay outside the gene matches.

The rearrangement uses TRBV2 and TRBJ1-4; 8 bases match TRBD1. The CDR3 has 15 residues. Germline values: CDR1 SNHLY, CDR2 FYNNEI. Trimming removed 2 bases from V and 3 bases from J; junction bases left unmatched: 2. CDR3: CASSESRGPNEKLFF. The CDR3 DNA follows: TGTGCCAGCAGTGAATCCAGGGGGCCTAATGAAAAACTGTTTTTT.

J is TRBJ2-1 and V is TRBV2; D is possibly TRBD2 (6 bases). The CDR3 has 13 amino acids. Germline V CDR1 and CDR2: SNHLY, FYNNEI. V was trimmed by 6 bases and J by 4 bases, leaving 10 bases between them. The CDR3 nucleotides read TGTGCCAGCAGAAGCGGGCCATACAATGAGCAGTTCTTC. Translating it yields CASRSGPYNEQFF.

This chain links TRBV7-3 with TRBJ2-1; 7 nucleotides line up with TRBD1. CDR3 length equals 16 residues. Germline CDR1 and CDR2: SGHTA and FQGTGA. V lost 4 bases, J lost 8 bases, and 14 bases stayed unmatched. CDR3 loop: CASSSSQGVNFDEQFF. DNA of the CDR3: TGTGCCAGCAGCTCTAGCCAGGGGGTAAATTTCGATGAGCAGTTCTTC.

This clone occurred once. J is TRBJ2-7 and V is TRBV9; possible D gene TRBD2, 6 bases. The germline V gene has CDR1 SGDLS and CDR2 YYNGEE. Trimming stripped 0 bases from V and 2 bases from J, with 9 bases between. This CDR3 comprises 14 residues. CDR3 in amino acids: CASSVELAPYEQYF. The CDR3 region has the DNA TGTGCCAGCAGCGTAGAACTAGCCCCCTACGAGCAGTACTTC.

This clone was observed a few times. DNA for the CDR3: TGTGCCAGCAGCTTCCAGGACAGGGCTGGCGAGACCCAGTACTTC. Residues: CASSFQDRAGETQYF. The rearrangement joins TRBV7-8 to TRBJ2-5, with 8 bases aligning to TRBD1. Germline-derived CDR1 and CDR2 are SGHVS and FQNEAQ. The CDR3 totals 15 residues. Unmatched junction bases numbered 8, after V lost 3 bases and J lost 5 bases.